Shown below are 24 T cell receptor beta chains from a single sample sequenced in a study of T cells in Graves' hyperthyroidism and ophthalmopathy. Amplification of TCR beta CDR3 regions used RNA as the template. RT-PCR in the first round (using the HTBI primer set) targeted the TCR CDR3. MiXCR was run by TCRdb on the multiplex PCR reads, yielding one entry per CDR3 protein. The sample lists some 560,000 distinct CDR3 sequences; 14% were seen once. Sequenced: blood. Receptors originate from a middle-aged woman with Graves' hyperthyroidism.

This clonotype has ten or more counts. The chain couples TRBV3-1 to TRBJ1-5; D uncertain. The germline V gene has CDR1 LGHDT and CDR2 YNNKEL (reference sequence). There are 12 residues in the CDR3. V dropped 1 base and J dropped 8 bases, with 6 bases sitting between them. The chain's CDR3 is CASSQGEEPQHF. CDR3 nucleotides: TGTGCCAGCAGCCAAGGAGAGGAGCCCCAGCATTTT.

The table lists this clonotype with many counts. The chain links TRBV12-3 or TRBV12-4 to TRBJ1-6; D unclear. Deletions cut 6 bases from V and 8 bases from J, with 14 bases between. The CDR3 has 14 residues. The CDR3 DNA sequence: TGTGCCAGCAGCCGCCCCTACTGGGATTCACCCCTCCACTTT. Translating gives CASSRPYWDSPLHF.

This clonotype was seen a few times. The V call is TRBV18, the J call TRBJ2-2; no reliable D call. CDR3 length: 16 amino acids. V lost 4 bases and J 6 bases, leaving 18 bases between the germline ends. Germline V gives CDR1 KGHSH, CDR2 LQKENI. Here the CDR3 reads CASSLSGETVAGELFF. The CDR3, as DNA: TGTGCCAGCTCACTGTCCGGAGAGACCGTCGCCGGGGAGCTGTTTTTT.

The rearrangement links TRBV19 to TRBJ2-7; perhaps D is TRBD1 or TRBD2 (5 bases each). The CDR3 totals 12 residues. Trimming stripped 4 bases from V and 4 bases from J, with 8 bases between. In germline, CDR1 is LNHDA, CDR2 SQIVND (reference sequence). DNA of the CDR3: TGTGCCAGTAGTAGGGACGCATACGAGCAGTACTTC. Translating it yields CASSRDAYEQYF.

J is TRBJ2-1 and V is TRBV5-1; 7 bases agree with TRBD1. V dropped 0 bases and J dropped 5; count of bases not matched to a gene: 2. This CDR3 has 14 amino acids. Germline V lookup: CDR1 SGHRS, CDR2 YFSETQ. The CDR3 sequence: CASSLVGTDNEQFF. In nucleotides, the CDR3 is TGCGCCAGCAGCTTGGTAGGGACAGACAATGAGCAGTTCTTC.

The rearrangement links TRBV4-1 to TRBJ2-5, with D perhaps TRBD2 (5 bases). Germline assignment: CDR1 MGHRA and CDR2 YSYEKL. Trimming left V 1 base short and J 13 bases short, with 10 bases between. CDR3 length: 11 residues. The CDR3 DNA follows: TGCGCCAGCAGCCAAGGGAGGATCTCGTACTTC. Translated: CASSQGRISYF.

This clonotype was found many times. The chain has TRBV29-1 and TRBJ2-7; 7 bases agree with TRBD2. Per the germline V gene, CDR1 is SQVTM and CDR2 is ANQGSEA. This CDR3 has 13 amino acids. V lost 4 bases, J lost 4 bases, and 7 bases stayed unmatched. In DNA, the CDR3 is TGCAGCGTTGGGGGAGGGAGGGCTTACGAGCAGTACTTC. Translating gives CSVGGGRAYEQYF.

In regard to this clonotype: This clone may be a read error of a much larger clone one base away. The chain combines TRBV7-8 with TRBJ2-1; D gene ambiguous. V was trimmed by 2 bases and J by 0 bases, leaving 14 bases between them. Germline-derived CDR1 and CDR2 are SGHVS and FQNEAQ. CDR3 length: 17 residues. DNA for the CDR3: TGTGCCAGCAGCTTATTCGGCTCGAAAAGCTCCTACAATGAGCAGTTCTTC. This sequence encodes CASSLFGSKSSYNEQFF. Supplemented by reference TRBV7-8 and TRBJ2-1, the full variable domain reads GAGVSQSPRYKVAKRGQDVALRCDPISGHVSLFWYQQALGQGPEFLTYFQNEAQLDKSGLPSDRFFAERPEGSVSTLKIQRTQQEDSAVYLCASSLFGSKSSYNEQFFGPGTRLTVL.

This clonotype was recorded at least ten times. V is TRBV20-1 and J is TRBJ1-6; 11 nucleotides agree with TRBD1. This CDR3 contains 18 residues. With 6 bases clipped from V and 0 bases from J, the junction kept 10 bases outside the gene matches. The germline CDR1 and CDR2 sequences are DFQATT and SNEGSKA (reference sequence). DNA of the CDR3: TGCAGTGCCATCGGGACAGGGGGACAGAGCTCCTATAATTCACCCCTCCACTTT. It is translated as CSAIGTGGQSSYNSPLHF.

This clonotype came up many times. The chain is built from TRBV19 and TRBJ1-1; TRBD1 matches 7 bases. With 6 bases clipped from V and 1 base from J, the junction kept 8 bases outside the gene matches. Germline V CDR1 and CDR2: LNHDA, SQIVND (reference sequence). The CDR3 spans 15 residues. CDR3 bases: TGTGCCAGTAGGATTTCCGGGACAGCGAACACTGAAGCTTTCTTT. This translates into CASRISGTANTEAFF.

The rearrangement uses TRBV2 and TRBJ1-2; perhaps TRBD1 as D (6 bases). Germline V gene sequence: CDR1 SNHLY, CDR2 FYNNEI. This CDR3 region has 13 residues. The V end lost 7 bases, the J end lost 10 bases, and 19 bases lay between the germline ends. Here the CDR3 reads CASTPGHGGFYTF. The CDR3 DNA follows: TGTGCCAGCACCCCGGGACATGGAGGGTTCTACACCTTC.

Note on this clonotype: Being one base from a much bigger clone, this may be a read error. The J gene is TRBJ2-1, the V gene TRBV7-8, with TRBD2 matching 9 bases. V shed 4 bases, J shed 5 bases, and the junction held 6 bases outside the gene matches. The CDR3 extends over 15 amino acids. CDR1 SGHVS and CDR2 FQNEAQ come from the germline V gene. In DNA, the CDR3 is TGTGCCAGCAGCTCACAGGGACTAGCTAACAATGAGCAGTTCTTC. Its protein is CASSSQGLANNEQFF.

This clonotype was detected many times. The genes are TRBV10-3 and TRBJ2-5; 8 positions agree with TRBD2. Germline trimming cut 4 bases from V and 1 base from J; bases unmatched to any gene: 2. CDR3 length: 14 amino acids. CDR1 and CDR2 (germline): ENHRY, SYGVKD. The CDR3: CAISVTSGQETQYF. CDR3 bases: TGTGCCATCAGTGTTACTAGCGGCCAAGAGACCCAGTACTTC.

This clonotype showed up just a few times. The chain uses TRBV11-2 and TRBJ1-1; D gene unclear. CDR1 is SGHAT and CDR2 is FQNNGV in the germline V gene. With 5 bases removed from V and 0 bases from J, the gap between germline ends came to 13 bases. The CDR3 totals 15 residues. This CDR3 is CASSTMAGLNTEAFF. In DNA form, the CDR3 reads TGTGCCAGCAGCACAATGGCAGGCTTGAACACTGAAGCTTTCTTT.

This clonotype was picked up many times. CDR3 DNA sequence: TGTGCCAGCAGCTCACAGACCGGGGCAGATACGCAGTATTTT. It codes for CASSSQTGADTQYF. The V call is TRBV11-2, the J call TRBJ2-3; D is possibly TRBD2 (5 bases). V was shortened by 4 bases and J by 4 bases, with 12 bases between the two germline ends. The CDR3 consists of 14 residues. From germline, CDR1 is SGHAT and CDR2 FQNNGV.

At least ten counts were recorded for this clonotype. The V gene is TRBV28, the J gene TRBJ1-1; D call uncertain. The V gene lost 7 bases and the J gene lost 1 base, with 7 bases spanning the gap. CDR1 and CDR2 from the germline V gene are MDHEN and SYDVKM. The CDR3 contains 12 residues. CDR3 amino acids: CASNIKNTEAFF. The CDR3 DNA reads as TGTGCCAGCAACATCAAGAACACTGAAGCTTTCTTT.

There are many counts of this clonotype. The CDR3 nucleotides read TGTGCCAGCAGTTATCGCGGGGTTCCCTACGAGCAGTACTTC. Encoded protein: CASSYRGVPYEQYF. V is TRBV6-2 or TRBV6-3 and J is TRBJ2-7; possibly TRBD2 for D (6 bases). The CDR3 totals 14 residues. The germline V gene encodes CDR1 MNHEY and CDR2 SVGEGT. The V end was cut by 3 bases, the J end by 2 bases, with 11 bases between.

The chain joins TRBV24-1 to TRBJ2-7; TRBD1 aligns across 8 bases. CDR1 and CDR2 from the germline V gene are KGHDR and SFDVKD. The CDR3 contains 15 residues. J was trimmed by 5 bases and V by 10 bases; bases with no gene match: 15. CDR3 residues: CATLADPGGFNEQYF. The DNA of the CDR3 is TGTGCCACATTAGCCGACCCAGGGGGCTTCAACGAGCAGTACTTC.

This clonotype was detected only a few times. The chain has TRBV2 and TRBJ2-5; 8 positions match TRBD2. The CDR3 extends over 15 amino acids. With V trimmed by 3 bases and J by 4 bases, 7 bases remained unmatched. The germline V gene has CDR1 SNHLY and CDR2 FYNNEI. The CDR3: CASSDQAGVGETQYF. The CDR3 nucleotides read TGTGCCAGCAGTGATCAAGCGGGAGTGGGAGAGACCCAGTACTTC.

This clonotype came up many times. The rearrangement links TRBV27 to TRBJ1-2; 10 nucleotides line up with TRBD1. Germline CDR1 MNHEY, CDR2 SMNVEV (reference sequence). Unmatched junction bases numbered 6, after V lost 6 bases and J lost 5 bases. The CDR3 covers 14 residues. CDR3 sequence (DNA): TGTGCCAGCAGACGGGGACAGGGGTTTTATGGCTACACCTTC. It encodes CASRRGQGFYGYTF.

There are many counts of this clonotype. V is TRBV2 and J is TRBJ2-7; no reliable D call. V was pared by 6 bases and J by 0 bases, with 12 bases between. This CDR3 has 14 amino acids. The germline gives CDR1 SNHLY, CDR2 FYNNEI. The CDR3 reads CASRVGTSSYEQYF. In DNA form, the CDR3 reads TGTGCCAGCAGAGTTGGAACGAGCTCCTACGAGCAGTACTTC.

The chain couples TRBV28 to TRBJ2-7; D may be TRBD1 (8 bases). The CDR3 loop spans 14 amino acids. CDR1 is MDHEN and CDR2 is SYDVKM in the germline V gene. CDR3: CVTLQGGVSYEQYF. The CDR3 DNA sequence: TGTGTAACATTACAGGGGGGGGTCTCCTACGAGCAGTACTTC.

This clonotype was counted at least ten times. The chain links TRBV2 to TRBJ2-3, with D uncertain. Per the germline V gene, CDR1 is SNHLY and CDR2 is FYNNEI. The CDR3 is 15 residues long. The V end was cut by 4 bases, the J end by 0 bases, with 11 bases between. CDR3: CASSVRRFSTDTQYF. The CDR3 nucleotides are TGTGCCAGCAGTGTACGGCGGTTTAGCACAGATACGCAGTATTTT.

This clonotype was found many times. This chain connects TRBV9 to TRBJ2-1, with 10 nucleotides matching TRBD1. This CDR3 region has 15 residues. The V and J ends lost 5 bases and 5 bases, in that order; junction bases with no gene match: 7. Germline V gives CDR1 SGDLS, CDR2 YYNGEE. CDR3 nucleotides: TGTGCCAGCAGTGAGACCGGGACAGGGGACAATGAGCAGTTCTTC. The encoded protein is CASSETGTGDNEQFF.